These 24 T cell receptor beta chains came from one sample sequenced in a study of beta chain features in type 1 diabetes. The entirety of the isolated RNA underwent reverse transcription, so expressed TCRB transcripts were sequenced. This table comes from immunoSEQ multiplex PCR, and its TCRdb copy is limited to in-frame clones, with some not included. The sample yields almost 350,000 clones, around 8.5% seen once. Antigens for these TCRs are unknown. General study findings and limits: Shorter TCRB CDR3s, moderately but significantly so, were found in Type 1 diabetes patients in all four CD4+ subsets.

Sequenced sample: central memory CD4+ T cells from blood. These receptor sequences come from a man aged 25 to 45 with type 1 diabetes.

The gene calls are TRBV7-2 and TRBJ1-2; D is perhaps TRBD1 (6 bases). This CDR3 contains 16 residues. Trimming left V 6 bases short and J 7 bases short, with 24 bases between. The V gene's germline CDR1 is SGHTA and CDR2 FQGNSA. The chain's CDR3 is CASRPGTARGYGGYTF. The DNA of the CDR3 is TGTGCCAGCAGACCAGGGACCGCCAGGGGCTACGGTGGCTACACCTTC.

The sample holds many counts of this clone. This sequence joins TRBV13 and TRBJ2-1, with 14 bases lining up with TRBD2. Germline loops: CDR1 PRHDT, CDR2 FYEKMQ (reference sequence). V lost 3 bases, J lost 9 bases, and 7 bases stayed unmatched. The CDR3 has 16 residues. The CDR3 sequence: CASSFYRTSGGSEQFF. CDR3 DNA: TGTGCCAGCAGCTTCTACCGGACTAGCGGGGGGAGTGAGCAGTTCTTC. Full variable domain (remainder filled in from reference TRBV13 and TRBJ2-1): AAGVIQSPRHLIKEKRETATLKCYPIPRHDTVYWYQQGPGQDPQFLISFYEKMQSDKGSIPDRFSAQQFSDYHSELNMSSLELGDSALYFCASSFYRTSGGSEQFFGPGTRLTVL.

A few counts support this clone. The gene calls are TRBV5-6 and TRBJ1-4; 8 bases match TRBD1. V trimming: 4 bases; J trimming: 8 bases; junction bases outside the gene matches: 10. Germline lookup yields CDR1 SGHDT and CDR2 YYEEEE. This CDR3 comprises 15 residues. The CDR3 region has the DNA TGTGCCAGCAGCGTCCGACAGGGGCAGAGGGAAAAACTGTTTTTT. Its translation: CASSVRQGQREKLFF.

This clone was seen more than once but under ten times. Other nucleotide sequences from this sample produce the same CDR3. The chain has TRBV6-5 and TRBJ1-2; D is unclear. V was pared by 5 bases and J by 3 bases, with 7 bases between. CDR1 is MNHEY and CDR2 is SVGAGI in the germline V gene. The CDR3 length is 12 residues. CDR3 sequence reads: CASSPGDYGYTF. The CDR3 coding sequence is TGTGCCAGCAGTCCTGGGGACTATGGCTACACCTTC.

V and J are TRBV19 and TRBJ2-3, with a possible D match to TRBD2 (6 bases). The CDR3 runs to 15 residues. Trimming shortened V by 3 bases and J by 1 base, and 11 bases separated the two germline ends. Germline CDR1 LNHDA, CDR2 SQIVND (reference sequence). CDR3 sequence: CASSISGTRTDTQYF. DNA of the CDR3: TGTGCCAGTAGTATTTCCGGGACTCGCACAGATACGCAGTATTTT.

This clone was found a few times. This rearrangement joins TRBV18 to TRBJ2-5; D is uncertain. This CDR3 is 15 amino acids long. V was shortened by 3 bases and J by 2 bases, with 13 bases between the two germline ends. Per germline, CDR1 KGHSH and CDR2 LQKENI. CDR3 nucleotide sequence: TGTGCCAGCTCACCGAGGATTGGCCAGCAAGAGACCCAGTACTTC. This sequence encodes CASSPRIGQQETQYF.

This sequence joins TRBV30 and TRBJ1-2; D is undetermined. The CDR3 covers 13 residues. V lost 4 bases and J lost 8, with 17 bases in between. CDR1 is GTSNPN and CDR2 is SVGIG in the germline V gene (reference sequence). CDR3 DNA: TGTGCCTGGACTCCAATCACGCTCGGAGGCTACACCTTC. Protein sequence: CAWTPITLGGYTF.

This clone was observed a few times. The chain carries TRBV5-5 and TRBJ1-1; tentatively, D is TRBD1 (5 bases). Germline V gives CDR1 SGHKS, CDR2 YYEKEE (reference sequence). V was trimmed by 0 bases and J by 0 bases, leaving 9 bases between them. This CDR3 region has 15 residues. The CDR3 nucleotides read TGTGCCAGCAGCTTGGGTGCAGGGTTGAACACTGAAGCTTTCTTT. This gives the protein CASSLGAGLNTEAFF. The full variable domain, rest sourced from reference TRBV5-5 and TRBJ1-1, is DAGVTQSPTHLIKTRGQQVTLRCSPISGHKSVSWYQQVLGQGPQFIFQYYEKEERGRGNFPDRFSARQFPNYSSELNVNALLLGDSALYLCASSLGAGLNTEAFFGQGTRLTVV.

This clone appeared a few times. The rearrangement uses TRBV2 and TRBJ2-4, with 8 nucleotides matching TRBD1. J gave up 0 bases and V 1 base, and 2 bases lay outside the gene matches. The CDR3 extends over 16 amino acids. Germline V lookup: CDR1 SNHLY, CDR2 FYNNEI. The CDR3 DNA follows: TGTGCCAGCAGTGAAGGGACAGGGCTAGCCAAAAACATTCAGTACTTC. Protein: CASSEGTGLAKNIQYF.

This chain links TRBV6-6 with TRBJ1-5; D possibly corresponds to TRBD1 (5 bases). Trimming cost V 6 bases and J 5 bases, with 8 bases left between them. Germline V gene data show CDR1 as MNHNY and CDR2 as SVGAGI (reference sequence). This CDR3 has 12 amino acids. CDR3 DNA: TGTGCCAGCAGCGGGGGGGATCAGCCCCAGCATTTT. Its protein is CASSGGDQPQHF.

The chain recombines TRBV20-1 with TRBJ2-5; D is uncertain. The CDR3 is 11 residues long. CDR1 is DFQATT and CDR2 is SNEGSKA in the germline V gene (reference sequence). With 6 bases removed from V and 3 bases from J, the gap between germline ends came to 8 bases. CDR3 nucleotide sequence: TGCAGTGCCCAACCCAAAGAGACCCAGTACTTC. Translation: CSAQPKETQYF.

This clone was seen ten or more times. This chain connects TRBV9 to TRBJ2-6; the D gene is possibly TRBD2 (6 bases). The CDR3 sequence is 17 residues long. Germline V lookup: CDR1 SGDLS, CDR2 YYNGEE. The V end lost 4 bases, the J end lost 0 bases, and 14 bases lay between the germline ends. The CDR3 sequence: CASSFRDSLSGANVLTF. The CDR3 nucleotides are TGTGCCAGCAGCTTCAGGGACTCGCTCTCTGGGGCCAACGTCCTGACTTTC.

This chain joins TRBV5-6 and TRBJ2-1, with TRBD1 identical over 7 bases. Germline V gene lookup returns CDR1 SGHDT and CDR2 YYEEEE. V gave up 3 bases and J gave up 4 bases; unmatched junction bases: 10. The CDR3 length is 16 residues. The CDR3 region is CASSSEDRTIYNEQFF. As DNA, the CDR3 is TGTGCCAGCAGCTCGGAGGACAGGACAATTTACAATGAGCAGTTCTTC.

This chain uses TRBV2 with TRBJ2-5, with 7 positions matching TRBD1. The germline CDR1 and CDR2 sequences are SNHLY and FYNNEI. The CDR3 is made up of 15 amino acids. The junction had 9 bases not matched to a gene; V was cut back by 5 bases and J by 3 bases. This CDR3 is CASSPISRGKETQYF. The CDR3 region has the DNA TGTGCCAGCAGTCCCATCTCCAGGGGGAAAGAGACCCAGTACTTC.

This chain joins TRBV2 and TRBJ1-5, with 10 bases that match TRBD1. V trimming: 4 bases; J trimming: 8 bases; junction bases outside the gene matches: 5. Per the germline V gene, CDR1 is SNHLY and CDR2 is FYNNEI. This CDR3 has 14 amino acids. The DNA for the CDR3 is TGTGCCAGCAGTGGACAGGGGGCGCGGGAGCCCCAGCATTTT. It is translated as CASSGQGAREPQHF.

The rearrangement joins TRBV7-9 to TRBJ2-6, with D tentatively TRBD2 (6 bases). The germline V and J ends were trimmed by 5 bases and 0 bases, with 11 bases remaining between them. This CDR3 is 16 amino acids long. The germline gives CDR1 SEHNR, CDR2 FQNEAQ (reference sequence). CDR3 DNA: TGTGCCAGCAGCGACCCGGGAGTCTCTGGGGCCAACGTCCTGACTTTC. Protein sequence: CASSDPGVSGANVLTF.

This clone came up a few times. This CDR3 reads CASSGLKLGPDTQYF. DNA for the CDR3: TGTGCCAGCAGCGGTCTGAAACTGGGCCCTGATACGCAGTATTTT. The chain joins TRBV9 to TRBJ2-3; D unclear. Trimming removed 3 bases from V and 6 bases from J, with 17 bases in between. Looked up from germline, CDR1 is SGDLS and CDR2 is YYNGEE. This CDR3 has 15 residues.

The CDR3 reads CAWSRGTYNSPLHF. CDR3 bases: TGTGCCTGGAGTAGAGGGACCTATAATTCACCCCTCCACTTT. J is TRBJ1-6 and V is TRBV30; the D is unclear. This CDR3 is 14 amino acids long. V was pared by 2 bases and J by 2 bases, with 7 bases between. Germline V gives CDR1 GTSNPN, CDR2 SVGIG (reference sequence).

The chain combines TRBV2 with TRBJ2-5; no definite D call. V was clipped by 2 bases and J by 5 bases, with 12 bases between them. This CDR3 has 14 amino acids. Looked up from germline, CDR1 is SNHLY and CDR2 is FYNNEI. The CDR3, as DNA: TGTGCCAGCAGTGAAAGTACAGTCCGTGAGACCCAGTACTTC. Its protein product is CASSESTVRETQYF.

In its sample, this clone was seen a few times. This chain connects TRBV4-3 to TRBJ2-5; TRBD2 matches 9 bases. Trimming at V came to 0 bases and at J to 5 bases, leaving 7 bases not matched to a gene. The CDR3 spans 16 residues. The germline gives CDR1 LGHNA, CDR2 YSLEER. The CDR3 DNA sequence: TGCGCCAGCAGCCAAGACCCCAGCGGGGGGTGGGAGACCCAGTACTTC. Protein: CASSQDPSGGWETQYF.

This clone was found a few times. The chain employs TRBV7-9 and TRBJ1-4; 7 bases align to TRBD1. V lost 4 bases to trimming and J lost 5 bases; unmatched junction nucleotides: 10. The CDR3 consists of 16 residues. Germline V gives CDR1 SEHNR, CDR2 FQNEAQ (reference sequence). The CDR3 DNA follows: TGTGCCAGCAGCTCCCCGAGGGGGCTACCGAATGAAAAACTGTTTTTT. Its protein product is CASSSPRGLPNEKLFF.

This clone has ten or more counts. V usage is TRBV5-1 and J usage is TRBJ1-2; 10 bases fit TRBD1. CDR1 is SGHRS and CDR2 is YFSETQ in the germline V gene. The CDR3 totals 14 residues. V lost 6 bases to trimming and J lost 7 bases; unmatched junction nucleotides: 9. The CDR3 coding sequence is TGCGCCAGCACGACAGGGGGCGTTGAACGTGGCTACACCTTC. Translated, it gives CASTTGGVERGYTF.

The chain's CDR3 is CASSYGTGGYEQYF. The DNA for the CDR3 is TGTGCCAGCAGTTACGGGACAGGGGGCTACGAGCAGTACTTC. This sequence joins TRBV6-6 and TRBJ2-7; 11 bases line up with TRBD1. The germline CDR1 and CDR2 sequences are MNHNY and SVGAGI (reference sequence). The CDR3 extends over 14 amino acids. Losses at the gene ends were 2 bases for V and 3 bases for J; bases not matched to a gene: 0.

The chain combines TRBV18 with TRBJ1-1; D uncertain. Germline lookup yields CDR1 KGHSH and CDR2 LQKENI. The CDR3 runs to 13 residues. Deletions cut 2 bases from V and 5 bases from J, with 9 bases between. The CDR3 nucleotides read TGTGCCAGCTCACCATCTAGGGATACTGAAGCTTTCTTT. Amino acid sequence: CASSPSRDTEAFF.